This T cell receptor (beta chain) was identified during a study of cytomegalovirus exposure and HLA in healthy donors. This cohort consisted of healthy bone marrow donors. Donors sampled were nominally healthy, though unrecorded immune exposures were likely. This CDR3 has 16 residues. V dropped 1 base and J dropped 0 bases, with 10 bases sitting between them. Per germline, CDR1 KGHSH and CDR2 LQKENI. To note about this clone: The target antigen is unknown.

The PCR used 60 Vbeta and 13 Jbeta primers. TCRdb's copy holds only in-frame clones and misses some; the assay was immunoSEQ multiplex PCR. The table has some 130,000 clones, approximately 85% seen once. Findings of the study overall: A highly shared variant cluster was judged a likely technical artifact.

This chain links TRBV18 with TRBJ2-1; D gene unclear. The receptor comes from a woman aged 45-59 years in good health and CMV-seropositive. The sequencing input was PBMCs. The CDR3 nucleotides read TGTGCCAGCTCACCACAAGCCGAATTCTCCTACAATGAGCAGTTCTTC. Translation: CASSPQAEFSYNEQFF.